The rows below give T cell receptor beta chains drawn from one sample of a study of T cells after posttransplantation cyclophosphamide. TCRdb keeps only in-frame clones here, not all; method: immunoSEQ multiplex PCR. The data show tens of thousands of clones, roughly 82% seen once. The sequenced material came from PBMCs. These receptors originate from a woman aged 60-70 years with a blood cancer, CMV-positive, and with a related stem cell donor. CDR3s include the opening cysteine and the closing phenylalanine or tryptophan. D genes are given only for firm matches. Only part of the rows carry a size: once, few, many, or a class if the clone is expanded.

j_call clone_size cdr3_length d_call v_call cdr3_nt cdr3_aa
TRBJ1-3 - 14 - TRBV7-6 TGTGCCAGCAGGTCGCGGCCCGCTGGAAACACCATATATTTT CASRSRPAGNTIYF
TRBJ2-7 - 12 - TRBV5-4 TGTGCCAGCAGCTTTGACAGCTACGAGCAGTACTTC CASSFDSYEQYF
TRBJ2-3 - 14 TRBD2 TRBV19 TGTGCCAGTATGACTAGCGGGAGCTCAGATACGCAGTATTTT CASMTSGSSDTQYF
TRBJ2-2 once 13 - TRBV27 TGTGCCAGCAGGCATTATGTCGGCGGGGAGCTGTTTTTT CASRHYVGGELFF
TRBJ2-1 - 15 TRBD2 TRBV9 TGTGCCAGCAGCGTAGAGGCGGGAGCTTTATATGAGCAGTTCTTC CASSVEAGALYEQFF
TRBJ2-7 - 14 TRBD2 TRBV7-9 TGTGCCAGCAAAGGGGCCGGGAGGGGTTACGAGCAGTACTTC CASKGAGRGYEQYF
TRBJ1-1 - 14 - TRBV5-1 TGCGCCAGCAGCTTGGAGTACAGGAACACTGAAGCTTTCTTT CASSLEYRNTEAFF
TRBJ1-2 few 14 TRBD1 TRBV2 TGTGCCAGCAGTGATACAGGGGGCCGGGCTGGCTACACCTTC CASSDTGGRAGYTF
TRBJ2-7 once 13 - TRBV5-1 TGCGCCAGCAGCTTGGAGACTTACTACGAGCAGTACTTC CASSLETYYEQYF
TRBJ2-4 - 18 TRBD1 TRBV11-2 TGTGCCAGCAGCTTGGTTTATACAGGGGGCCCAGCCAAAAACATTCAGTACTTC CASSLVYTGGPAKNIQYF
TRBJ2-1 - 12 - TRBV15 TGTGCCACCAGCGTACGTCGGGGAGAGCAGTTCTTC CATSVRRGEQFF
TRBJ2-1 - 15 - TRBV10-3 TGTGCCATCAGGGACAGGGCGGGAGTGGCGGATGAGCAGTTCTTC CAIRDRAGVADEQFF
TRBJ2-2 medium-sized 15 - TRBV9 TGTGCCAGCAGCGTAGAGGTGGGAGGCACCGGGGAGCTGTTTTTT CASSVEVGGTGELFF
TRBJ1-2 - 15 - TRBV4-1 TGCGCCAGCAGCCAAGACGGGACAACTAACTATGGCTACACCTTC CASSQDGTTNYGYTF
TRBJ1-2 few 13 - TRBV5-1 TGCGCCAGCAGCTTGGACAGGGCGAACGGCTACACCTTC CASSLDRANGYTF
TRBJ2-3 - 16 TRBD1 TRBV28 TGTGCCAGCAGTGGACGGACAGGGGGCTTCACAGATACGCAGTATTTT CASSGRTGGFTDTQYF
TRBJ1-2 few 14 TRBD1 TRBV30 TGTGCCTGGGGTAGGGACAGGGGAGGCCATGGCTACACCTTC CAWGRDRGGHGYTF
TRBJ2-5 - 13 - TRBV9 TGTGCCAGCAGCCCCGCGGTCCTGGAGACCCAGTACTTC CASSPAVLETQYF
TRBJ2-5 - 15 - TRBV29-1 TGCAGCGTTGAAGGCCGGTCCCGGGCGGGAGAGACCCAGTACTTC CSVEGRSRAGETQYF
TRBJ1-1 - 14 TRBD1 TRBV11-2 TGTGCCAGCAGCCTTGACAGGGCGAACACTGAAGCTTTCTTT CASSLDRANTEAFF
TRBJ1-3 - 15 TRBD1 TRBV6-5 TGTGCCAGCGAAGACAGGGCTATTTCTGGAAACACCATATATTTT CASEDRAISGNTIYF
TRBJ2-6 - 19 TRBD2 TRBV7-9 TGTGCCAGCAGAACAGTCGAGCGGGAGGGCCTCTCTGGGGCCAACGTCCTGACTTTC CASRTVEREGLSGANVLTF
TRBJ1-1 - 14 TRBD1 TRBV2 TGTGCCAGCAGACCCGACAGGGACTCCACTGAAGCTTTCTTT CASRPDRDSTEAFF
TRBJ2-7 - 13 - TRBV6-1 TGTGCCAGCAGTGTCGAGACAGCCTACGAGCAGTACTTC CASSVETAYEQYF
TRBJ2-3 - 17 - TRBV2 TGTGCCAGCAGTGTATGGACCTCACGGAGGGGCACAGATACGCAGTATTTT CASSVWTSRRGTDTQYF
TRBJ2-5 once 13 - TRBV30 TGTGCCTGGGGGGGCCGATTCAAAGAGACCCAGTACTTC CAWGGRFKETQYF
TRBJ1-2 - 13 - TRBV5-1 TGCGCCAGCAGCCAGGACAGACGGCATGGCTACACCTTC CASSQDRRHGYTF
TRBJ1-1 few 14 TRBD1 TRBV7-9 TGTGCCAGCAGCTCGGACAGGGGAAGCCCTGAAGCTTTCTTT CASSSDRGSPEAFF
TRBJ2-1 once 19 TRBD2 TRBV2 TGTGCCAGCAGTGAAGCGGAGGGACTAGCGGGAGGACTATACAATGAGCAGTTCTTC CASSEAEGLAGGLYNEQFF
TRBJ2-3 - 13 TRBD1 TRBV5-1 TGCGCCAGCAGCACCCAGGGGGCAGATACGCAGTATTTT CASSTQGADTQYF
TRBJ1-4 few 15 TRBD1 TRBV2 TGTGCCAGCAGTGAATGGGGACAGGGTAGTGAAAAACTGTTTTTT CASSEWGQGSEKLFF
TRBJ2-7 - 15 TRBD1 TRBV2 TGTGCCAGCAGTGATCTAGGGACAGGAGCCTACGAGCAGTACTTC CASSDLGTGAYEQYF
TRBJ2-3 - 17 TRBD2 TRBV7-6 TGTGCCAGCAGCTTATACACTAGCGGGAGGGGCACAGATACGCAGTATTTT CASSLYTSGRGTDTQYF
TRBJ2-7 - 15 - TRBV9 TGTGCCAGCAGTGAGGGGGGGCAGGTTTACTACGAGCAGTACTTC CASSEGGQVYYEQYF
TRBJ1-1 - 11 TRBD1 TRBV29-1 TGCAGCGTTGCTCTGACAGGGGAAGCTTTCTTT CSVALTGEAFF
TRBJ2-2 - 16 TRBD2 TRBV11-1 TGTGCCAGCAGCTTAAGCGGGAGCGATTACACCGGGGAGCTGTTTTTT CASSLSGSDYTGELFF
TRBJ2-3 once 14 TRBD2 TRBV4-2 TGTGCCAGCAGCCAAGGACTAGCCACAGATACGCAGTATTTT CASSQGLATDTQYF
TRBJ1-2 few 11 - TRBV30 TGTGCCTGGAGTGGAGGCTATGGCTACACCTTC CAWSGGYGYTF
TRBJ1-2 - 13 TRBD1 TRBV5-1 TGCGCCAGCAGCTCGGGACAGCAAAGAGGCTACACCTTC CASSSGQQRGYTF
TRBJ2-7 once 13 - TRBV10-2 TGCGCCAGCAGTGAGGGGCTTCCATACGAGCAGTACTTC CASSEGLPYEQYF